The 29 T cell receptor beta chains below come from one sample, sequenced in a study of blood T cell repertoires in COVID-19 (TCRdb year 2020). The library was prepared using the immunoSEQ multiplex PCR assay. TCRdb stores this immuneACCESS table with in-frame sequences only. Part of the clones is absent; in the studies checked, under half of the shortfall reflects unresolved V genes, and no reason is known for the rest. This sample has 95,000 to 150,000 clones in its table, and roughly 89% of those were observed once. The ten largest clones capture roughly 4% of the sample. Sequenced: peripheral blood. The receptor set was obtained from a man aged 40-49 years with acute or convalescent COVID-19.

This sequence joins TRBV5-1 and TRBJ1-2; D is uncertain. The germline V and J ends were trimmed by 4 bases and 2 bases, with 9 bases remaining between them. Germline CDR1 reads SGHRS; CDR2 reads YFSETQ. The CDR3 is 13 residues long. The CDR3 DNA sequence: TGCGCCAGCAGCGCGCTCGGGAACTATGGCTACACCTTC. Its translation is CASSALGNYGYTF.

The chain combines TRBV7-9 with TRBJ1-5; tentative D call: TRBD1 (6 bases). The germline CDR1 and CDR2 sequences are SEHNR and FQNEAQ (reference sequence). There are 13 residues in the CDR3. V lost 6 bases and J lost 9, with 15 bases in between. This CDR3 is CASRSGGNGPQHF. The CDR3 nucleotides read TGTGCCAGCAGATCTGGGGGCAATGGGCCCCAGCATTTT.

A few counts support this clone. The chain is built from TRBV4-1 and TRBJ1-2, with D possibly TRBD1 on 5 matching bases. The length of the CDR3 is 14 residues. The germline V gene encodes CDR1 MGHRA and CDR2 YSYEKL. Trimming shortened V by 2 bases and J by 3 bases, and 10 bases separated the two germline ends. This CDR3 is CASSQLWGDYGYTF. The CDR3 DNA reads as TGCGCCAGCAGCCAATTGTGGGGGGACTATGGCTACACCTTC.

The chain carries TRBV5-1 and TRBJ2-3; the match to TRBD1 covers 8 bases. CDR3 length: 15 amino acids. Germline V gives CDR1 SGHRS, CDR2 YFSETQ. V lost 4 bases and J lost 4; bases outside the gene matches: 8. CDR3 sequence reads: CASSPDRVPPDTQYF. CDR3 nucleotides: TGCGCCAGCAGCCCGGACAGGGTACCCCCAGATACGCAGTATTTT.

The V gene is TRBV19, the J gene TRBJ1-1; D possibly corresponds to TRBD1 (5 bases). Germline V gene sequence: CDR1 LNHDA, CDR2 SQIVND (reference sequence). V was cut by 10 bases and J by 5 bases, with 17 bases left in between. The CDR3 runs 13 residues. In nucleotides, the CDR3 is TGTGCCACCATGGTGGGGGGAAGGACTGAAGCTTTCTTT. It specifies CATMVGGRTEAFF.

The chain employs TRBV5-6 and TRBJ1-5, with unresolved D. The V and J ends lost 4 bases and 0 bases respectively, with 17 bases between them. Germline V gene lookup returns CDR1 SGHDT and CDR2 YYEEEE. CDR3 length: 17 amino acids. CDR3 nucleotide sequence: TGTGCCAGCAGCCCCCCCGGTGGGAGGAATAGCAATCAGCCCCAGCATTTT. This sequence encodes CASSPPGGRNSNQPQHF.

The chain combines TRBV18 with TRBJ1-2; maybe TRBD1 (5 bases). The V end lost 3 bases, the J end lost 6 bases, and 14 bases lay between the germline ends. The CDR3 consists of 14 residues. CDR1 is KGHSH, CDR2 LQKENI, per germline. CDR3 nucleotides: TGTGCCAGCTCACCCGCTGGGGGAGGGGATGGCTACACCTTC. Translation gives CASSPAGGGDGYTF.

This chain uses TRBV30 with TRBJ2-2; possible D gene TRBD1, 6 bases. V lost 2 bases and J 4 bases, leaving 11 bases between the germline ends. Germline V gene sequence: CDR1 GTSNPN, CDR2 SVGIG (reference sequence). This CDR3 region has 14 residues. The CDR3, as DNA: TGTGCCTGGAGTTTGGACAGCCCCACCGGGGAGCTGTTTTTT. It is translated as CAWSLDSPTGELFF.

This chain uses TRBV18 with TRBJ1-1; 10 positions match TRBD1. V was clipped by 1 base and J by 1 base; unmatched bases: 6. This CDR3 is built from 17 residues. The germline CDR1 and CDR2 sequences are KGHSH and LQKENI. As DNA, the CDR3 is TGTGCCAGCTCACCACTAGGGACAGGGGTTGGGAACACTGAAGCTTTCTTT. Residues: CASSPLGTGVGNTEAFF.

V and J are TRBV30 and TRBJ2-7; D remains ambiguous. V lost 8 bases and J 0 bases, leaving 14 bases between the germline ends. Per germline, CDR1 GTSNPN and CDR2 SVGIG (reference sequence). CDR3 length equals 13 residues. CDR3 protein: CARRGISSYEQYF. The CDR3 nucleotides are TGTGCCCGGCGCGGCATTAGCTCCTACGAGCAGTACTTC.

The chain joins TRBV3-1 (or the pseudogene TRBV3-2) to TRBJ1-2; D gene uncertain. This CDR3 region has 14 residues. Deletions cut 1 base from V and 4 bases from J, with 10 bases between. CDR1 LGHDT and CDR2 YNNKEL come from the germline V gene (reference sequence). CDR3 DNA sequence: TGTGCCAGCAGCCAAGCGGGGTCGGGCTATGGCTACACCTTC. Translation gives CASSQAGSGYGYTF.

In its sample, this clone was seen a few times. The chain links TRBV27 to TRBJ2-2; the match to TRBD1 covers 8 bases. The CDR3 covers 15 residues. CDR1 is MNHEY and CDR2 is SMNVEV in the germline V gene (reference sequence). The V gene end was trimmed by 7 bases and the J gene end by 4 bases; junction bases not matched to a gene: 8. The chain's CDR3 is CASKKDRVPTGELFF. DNA of the CDR3: TGTGCCAGCAAAAAGGACAGGGTCCCCACCGGGGAGCTGTTTTTT.

CDR3 sequence reads: CASSHTGDGYTF. CDR3 sequence (DNA): TGTGCCAGCAGTCACACAGGGGATGGCTACACCTTC. The rearrangement uses TRBV12-3 or TRBV12-4 and TRBJ1-2; 7 positions agree with TRBD1. V lost 5 bases and J lost 6; bases outside the gene matches: 3. CDR3 length equals 12 residues.

This chain joins TRBV7-8 and TRBJ1-5, with 8 positions matching TRBD1. CDR1 SGHVS and CDR2 FQNEAQ come from the germline V gene. The length of the CDR3 is 15 residues. V lost 3 bases to trimming and J lost 4 bases; unmatched junction nucleotides: 5. The DNA of the CDR3 is TGTGCCAGCAGCTTTCGGACAGGGTCGAATCAGCCCCAGCATTTT. Protein: CASSFRTGSNQPQHF.

This rearrangement joins TRBV18 to TRBJ1-5; maybe TRBD1 (5 bases). The V and J ends lost 2 bases and 6 bases respectively, with 14 bases between them. CDR1 is KGHSH and CDR2 is LQKENI in the germline V gene. The CDR3 runs to 15 residues. The chain's CDR3 is CASSPVRVLSQPQHF. The CDR3 DNA follows: TGTGCCAGCTCACCAGTCAGGGTTTTAAGTCAGCCCCAGCATTTT.

The J gene is TRBJ1-6, the V gene TRBV19; 9 bases are a match to TRBD1. Germline CDR1 reads LNHDA; CDR2 reads SQIVND (reference sequence). Trimming cost V 7 bases and J 10 bases; bases outside gene matches: 8. This CDR3 is built from 14 residues. CDR3 sequence reads: CASIWGQGLSPLHF. The CDR3 nucleotides are TGTGCCAGTATTTGGGGACAGGGACTGTCACCCCTCCACTTT.

This chain uses TRBV6-5 with TRBJ2-7; 8 bases agree with TRBD2. Germline V gene data show CDR1 as MNHEY and CDR2 as SVGAGI. This CDR3 is built from 15 residues. V was clipped by 4 bases and J by 4 bases; unmatched bases: 9. In DNA form, the CDR3 reads TGTGCCAGCAGTTTGTTCGGGACTAGTCCTTACGAGCAGTACTTC. It translates to CASSLFGTSPYEQYF.

The chain links TRBV7-9 to TRBJ2-3; TRBD1 aligns across 7 bases. The CDR3 contains 14 residues. Germline trimming cut 5 bases from V and 1 base from J; bases unmatched to any gene: 3. The germline V gene has CDR1 SEHNR and CDR2 FQNEAQ (reference sequence). CDR3 protein: CASSLDRGTDTQYF. In DNA form, the CDR3 reads TGTGCCAGCAGCCTAGACAGGGGCACAGATACGCAGTATTTT.

The chain is built from TRBV3-1 (or the pseudogene TRBV3-2) and TRBJ2-7, with 7 positions matching TRBD2. Germline CDR1 and CDR2: LGHDT and YNNKEL (reference sequence). V shed 4 bases and J 8 bases; nucleotides not matched to a gene: 8. This CDR3 spans 13 amino acids. The DNA for the CDR3 is TGTGCCAGCAGCCCCCGAGGGCGGGGGAAGCAGTACTTC. Translation: CASSPRGRGKQYF.

The CDR3 protein is CASSDLDRENSPLHF. Here the CDR3 DNA reads TGTGCCAGCAGTGATTTGGACAGGGAGAATTCACCCCTCCACTTT. The chain carries TRBV25-1 and TRBJ1-6; 8 nucleotides agree with TRBD1. Losses at the gene ends were 3 bases for V and 7 bases for J; bases not matched to a gene: 5. Germline V gene lookup returns CDR1 MGHDK and CDR2 SYGVNS. This CDR3 contains 15 residues.

The rearrangement links TRBV5-4 to TRBJ2-5; 7 bases match TRBD1. The CDR3 sequence is 15 residues long. Germline CDR1 reads SGHNT; CDR2 reads YYREEE (reference sequence). Trimming removed 2 bases from V and 4 bases from J; junction bases left unmatched: 8. CDR3 nucleotides: TGTGCCAGCAGCTTAGGCCAGGGGGTTGGAGAGACCCAGTACTTC. Its translation is CASSLGQGVGETQYF.

The rearrangement uses TRBV28 and TRBJ2-1; 7 nucleotides match TRBD2. The CDR3 covers 17 residues. Germline V CDR1 and CDR2: MDHEN, SYDVKM. The trim removed 2 bases at V and 5 bases at J, leaving 12 bases unmatched. As DNA, the CDR3 is TGTGCCAGCAGTTTACACGGGGGGACTCCAGACGACAATGAGCAGTTCTTC. Translating gives CASSLHGGTPDDNEQFF.

J is TRBJ1-4 and V is TRBV28; D unclear. The germline V gene encodes CDR1 MDHEN and CDR2 SYDVKM. The CDR3 totals 14 residues. V lost 3 bases to trimming and J lost 12 bases, with 17 bases between them. This CDR3 is CASSLGGNSVQLFF. CDR3 bases: TGTGCCAGCAGTTTGGGCGGGAATTCGGTTCAACTGTTTTTT.

The gene calls are TRBV21-1 and TRBJ2-7; TRBD1 is the table's D call, not checked against the DNA. TRBV21-1 is marked as a pseudogene. This CDR3 is built from 18 residues. The CDR3 region is CASSKDLWGQLQTYEQYF. Here the CDR3 DNA reads TGTGCCAGCAGCAAAGACTTATGGGGACAGCTCCAGACCTACGAGCAGTACTTC.

CDR3 in DNA: TGCGCCAGCACCCCCGGACACAACACTGAAGCTTTCTTT. Its protein product is CASTPGHNTEAFF. This chain connects TRBV10-1 to TRBJ1-1; D is possibly TRBD1 (5 bases). V lost 7 bases and J lost 2, with 11 bases in between. There are 13 residues in the CDR3. Germline V gene data show CDR1 as WNHNN and CDR2 as SYGVQD (reference sequence).

The chain is built from TRBV2 and TRBJ1-1; D not resolved. This CDR3 has 13 residues. Germline lookup yields CDR1 SNHLY and CDR2 FYNNEI. The V end lost 9 bases, the J end lost 4 bases, and 15 bases lay between the germline ends. CDR3 coding DNA: TGTGCCAGGGCGGCGGCCCGCGGCACTGAAGCTTTCTTT. This encodes CARAAARGTEAFF.

This clone has just one count. This chain connects TRBV24-1 to TRBJ2-7; TRBD2 is a possible D gene (6 bases). Looked up from germline, CDR1 is KGHDR and CDR2 is SFDVKD. The CDR3 consists of 17 residues. Trimming shortened V by 1 base and J by 0 bases, and 15 bases separated the two germline ends. The CDR3 sequence: CATSDFIRDSSSYEQYF. The CDR3 DNA reads as TGTGCCACCAGTGATTTCATAAGGGACTCTAGCTCCTACGAGCAGTACTTC.

This rearrangement joins TRBV11-3 to TRBJ2-1, with 9 bases identical to TRBD2. Germline V gene sequence: CDR1 SGHNT, CDR2 YENEEA. J was trimmed by 6 bases and V by 2 bases; bases with no gene match: 5. This CDR3 region has 15 residues. This chain's CDR3 is CASSLSAGGPNEQFF. The CDR3 DNA follows: TGTGCCAGCAGCTTATCAGCGGGGGGTCCCAATGAGCAGTTCTTC.

Comments on this clone: The junction and the germline gene differ at one end; a read error may be behind it. The CDR3 spells CASSVEQTYNEQFF. The CDR3 region has the DNA TGTGCCAGTAGTGTAGAACAGACCTACAATGAGCAGTTCTTC. The rearrangement links TRBV19 to TRBJ2-1, with D unclear. This CDR3 is 14 amino acids long. Germline V lookup: CDR1 LNHDA, CDR2 SQIVND (reference sequence).